These 21 T cell receptor beta chains originate from one sample sequenced in a study of blood T cells in healthy people across ages. With a J-beta primer mix and a sample-barcoded 5' primer, a second PCR ran roughly 6 to 11 cycles. TCRdb ran MiXCR on the 5' RACE reads and lists one entry per CDR3 protein. The sample consists of about 1,400,000 distinct CDR3 sequences, around 42% of them appearing once. The sample comprised blood. The receptors stem from a woman aged 18-30 years in good health.

This clonotype was counted a few times. This chain joins TRBV27 and TRBJ2-3; 9 nucleotides agree with TRBD1. This CDR3 comprises 15 residues. Germline CDR1 MNHEY, CDR2 SMNVEV (reference sequence). V lost 5 bases to trimming and J lost 0 bases; unmatched junction nucleotides: 3. The CDR3 protein is CASSHRGQSTDTQYF. Written as DNA, the CDR3 is TGTGCCAGCAGTCACAGGGGGCAAAGCACAGATACGCAGTATTTT.

This clonotype has a handful of counts. The chain links TRBV12-3 or TRBV12-4 to TRBJ2-1, with TRBD2 as a possible D gene (6 bases). The germline V and J ends were trimmed by 7 bases and 7 bases, with 11 bases remaining between them. The length of the CDR3 is 12 residues. Here the CDR3 reads CASTPGLNEQFF. The DNA of the CDR3 is TGTGCCAGCACCCCGGGACTTAATGAGCAGTTCTTC.

V is TRBV6-5 and J is TRBJ1-2; D is uncertain. The CDR3 consists of 13 residues. V lost 6 bases to trimming and J lost 4 bases, with 12 bases between them. From germline, CDR1 is MNHEY and CDR2 SVGAGI. The CDR3 sequence is CASSQREGYGYTF. The CDR3, as DNA: TGTGCCAGCAGCCAAAGAGAGGGCTATGGCTACACCTTC.

The chain links TRBV5-1 to TRBJ2-2, with 7 bases matching TRBD2. This CDR3 spans 16 amino acids. The V segment lost 1 base and the J segment 4 bases; nucleotides outside the gene matches: 7. Germline CDR1 is SGHRS and CDR2 is YFSETQ. CDR3 sequence (DNA): TGCGCCAGCAGCTTGAATGCGGGAGCGGGCACCGGGGAGCTGTTTTTT. This translates into CASSLNAGAGTGELFF.

This clonotype occurred a few times. In DNA form, the CDR3 reads TGCGCCAGCAGCTTGGCCGGGACAGGGGCCATGAACACTGAAGCTTTCTTT. This encodes CASSLAGTGAMNTEAFF. V usage is TRBV5-1 and J usage is TRBJ1-1; 10 bases map to TRBD1. The CDR3 consists of 17 residues. Germline V gene data show CDR1 as SGHRS and CDR2 as YFSETQ. Trimming at V came to 0 bases and at J to 0 bases, leaving 5 bases not matched to a gene.

This clonotype was detected a few times. This rearrangement joins TRBV10-3 to TRBJ2-2; the match to TRBD2 covers 12 bases. CDR3 length equals 15 residues. V lost 4 bases to trimming and J lost 5 bases; unmatched junction nucleotides: 2. CDR1 and CDR2 from the germline V gene are ENHRY and SYGVKD. CDR3 in DNA: TGTGCCATCAGTGCTAGCGGGGGGGCGACCGGGGAGCTGTTTTTT. Translating gives CAISASGGATGELFF.

This clonotype occurred a few times. The J gene is TRBJ2-1, the V gene TRBV18; possibly TRBD2 for D (5 bases). Germline loops: CDR1 KGHSH, CDR2 LQKENI. The germline V and J ends were trimmed by 0 bases and 8 bases, with 14 bases remaining between them. CDR3 length: 15 amino acids. The CDR3 region has the DNA TGTGCCAGCTCACCACCGGCTAGCCAGGCCCATGAGCAGTTCTTC. This sequence encodes CASSPPASQAHEQFF.

As DNA, the CDR3 is TGCAGCGTTGAAGGGGGCCTAGCGGGGGGACGCGAGACCCAGTACTTC. This translates into CSVEGGLAGGRETQYF. The rearrangement uses TRBV29-1 and TRBJ2-7; 11 bases agree with TRBD2. The DNA end lines up better with TRBJ2-5; the J call may be wrong. Germline values: CDR1 SQVTM, CDR2 ANQGSEA. The CDR3 has 16 residues.

Note on this clonotype: Sequence at one end of the junction differs from germline and may be a read error. V and J are TRBV12-3 or TRBV12-4 and TRBJ2-2; no firm D call. The CDR3 runs to 16 residues. CDR3 DNA sequence: TGTGCCAGCAGTTTCGGGCGGAGCCCGAACGCCGGGGAGCTGTTTTTT. Residues: CASSFGRSPNAGELFF.

This clonotype appeared a few times. This sequence joins TRBV7-6 and TRBJ2-7, with 11 positions matching TRBD2. Looked up from germline, CDR1 is SGHVS and CDR2 is FNYEAQ. This CDR3 is 19 amino acids long. V dropped 5 bases and J dropped 5; count of bases not matched to a gene: 20. CDR3 protein: CASSPTAGTSGFIIHEQYF. In nucleotides, the CDR3 is TGTGCCAGCAGCCCGACCGCCGGGACTAGCGGTTTTATTATCCACGAGCAGTACTTC.

In DNA, the CDR3 is TGTGCCAGCTCACAACAGGGGGCTGCGGGGGAGCTGTTTTTT. It codes for CASSQQGAAGELFF. The genes are TRBV18 and TRBJ2-2, with 9 bases identical to TRBD1. CDR1 and CDR2 from the germline V gene are KGHSH and LQKENI. The CDR3 runs to 14 residues. V lost 4 bases, J lost 8 bases, and 5 bases stayed unmatched.

The chain is built from TRBV20-1 and TRBJ2-1; D is ambiguous. V lost 3 bases and J 8 bases, leaving 2 bases between the germline ends. Germline V gene data show CDR1 as DFQATT and CDR2 as SNEGSKA (reference sequence). The CDR3 contains 9 residues. The CDR3 reads CSASYEQFF. The CDR3 nucleotides are TGCAGTGCTAGCTATGAGCAGTTCTTC.

The rearrangement links TRBV9 to TRBJ2-3, with 8 bases fitting TRBD2. The CDR3 covers 17 residues. Germline assignment: CDR1 SGDLS and CDR2 YYNGEE. The junction had 12 bases not matched to a gene; V was cut back by 0 bases and J by 6 bases. The CDR3, as DNA: TGTGCCAGCAGCGTAGCAGTCAGCGCGGGGGGTGGGGATACGCAGTATTTT. Translated, it gives CASSVAVSAGGGDTQYF.

The chain combines TRBV30 with TRBJ1-3; D is undetermined. Trimming took off 6 bases at V and 1 base at J, with 7 bases between the two ends. Germline values: CDR1 GTSNPN, CDR2 SVGIG (reference sequence). The CDR3 contains 12 residues. The CDR3 region is CACPNSGNTIYF. CDR3 coding DNA: TGTGCCTGCCCGAATTCTGGAAACACCATATATTTT.

V is TRBV2 and J is TRBJ1-1; D not resolved. Germline V gene sequence: CDR1 SNHLY, CDR2 FYNNEI. There are 13 residues in the CDR3. Trimming removed 5 bases from V and 6 bases from J, with 13 bases in between. The DNA of the CDR3 is TGTGCCAGCAGTCCCGGGATGTTGGCTGAAGCTTTCTTT. As protein: CASSPGMLAEAFF.

This clonotype was observed a few times. The chain joins TRBV4-2 to TRBJ2-7; no clear D gene. V was trimmed by 1 base and J by 2 bases, leaving 15 bases between them. Germline V gene data show CDR1 as LGHNA and CDR2 as YNFKEQ. This CDR3 has 16 amino acids. CDR3 sequence reads: CASSQGGTLSTYEQYF. CDR3 nucleotide sequence: TGTGCCAGCAGCCAAGGCGGAACTCTTTCCACCTACGAGCAGTACTTC.

The chain uses TRBV4-1 and TRBJ1-1; D is unresolved. There are 13 residues in the CDR3. Trimming pared 1 base from V and 10 bases from J, leaving 13 bases between. Germline-derived CDR1 and CDR2 are MGHRA and YSYEKL. The CDR3 spells CASSQVGERGAFF. DNA for the CDR3: TGCGCCAGCAGCCAAGTCGGGGAACGAGGAGCTTTCTTT.

This sequence joins TRBV11-2 and TRBJ2-2; a possible D gene is TRBD2 (5 bases). Trimming shortened V by 1 base and J by 3 bases, and 12 bases separated the two germline ends. The length of the CDR3 is 16 residues. The V gene's germline CDR1 is SGHAT and CDR2 FQNNGV. CDR3 sequence: CASSLVYGRDTGELFF. As DNA, the CDR3 is TGTGCCAGCAGCTTAGTGTATGGGCGGGACACCGGGGAGCTGTTTTTT.

The V and J genes are TRBV5-1 and TRBJ1-2, with D uncertain. The V gene lost 4 bases and the J gene lost 7 bases, with 14 bases spanning the gap. The length of the CDR3 is 13 residues. The germline CDR1 and CDR2 sequences are SGHRS and YFSETQ. The chain's CDR3 is CASSMTLTSGYTF. Here the CDR3 DNA reads TGCGCCAGCAGCATGACACTGACCAGTGGCTACACCTTC.

This clonotype was counted only a few times. This chain connects TRBV27 to TRBJ2-5; no clear D. This CDR3 is 12 amino acids long. V shed 4 bases and J shed 7 bases, with 10 bases lying between them. The germline gives CDR1 MNHEY, CDR2 SMNVEV (reference sequence). This CDR3 reads CASSSLPGTQYF. The CDR3 bases are TGTGCCAGCAGTTCCCTCCCAGGGACCCAGTACTTC.

This clonotype has just a few counts. J is TRBJ2-1 and V is TRBV20-1; 7 bases agree with TRBD2. The V gene's germline CDR1 is DFQATT and CDR2 SNEGSKA (reference sequence). Trimming cost V 2 bases and J 6 bases; bases outside gene matches: 7. The CDR3 runs 14 residues. This CDR3 reads CSARSGGSFNEQFF. In DNA form, the CDR3 reads TGCAGTGCTAGATCTGGCGGGAGTTTCAATGAGCAGTTCTTC.